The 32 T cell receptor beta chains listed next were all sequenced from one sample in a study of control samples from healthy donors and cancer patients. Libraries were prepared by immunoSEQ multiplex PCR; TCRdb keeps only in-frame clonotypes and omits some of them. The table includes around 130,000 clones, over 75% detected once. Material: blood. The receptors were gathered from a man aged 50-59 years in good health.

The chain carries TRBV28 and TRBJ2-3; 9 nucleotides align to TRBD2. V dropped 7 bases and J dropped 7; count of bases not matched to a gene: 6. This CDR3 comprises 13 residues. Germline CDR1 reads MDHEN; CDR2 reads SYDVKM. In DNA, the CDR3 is TGTGCCAGCAAAGCGGGGGGTCCTTATACGCAGTATTTT. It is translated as CASKAGGPYTQYF.

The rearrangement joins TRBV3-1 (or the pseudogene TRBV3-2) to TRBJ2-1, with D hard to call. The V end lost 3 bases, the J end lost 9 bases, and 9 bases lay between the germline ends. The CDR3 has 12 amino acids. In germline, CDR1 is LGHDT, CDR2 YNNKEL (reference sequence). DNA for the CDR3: TGTGCCAGCAGCCATGGGCGTGGTGAGCAGTTCTTC. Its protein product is CASSHGRGEQFF.

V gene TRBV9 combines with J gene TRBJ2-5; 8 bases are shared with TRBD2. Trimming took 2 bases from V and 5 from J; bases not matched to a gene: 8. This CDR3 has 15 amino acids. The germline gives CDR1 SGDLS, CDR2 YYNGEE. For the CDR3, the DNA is TGTGCCAGCAGCGTCGGTAGCGGGAAGGGGGAGACCCAGTACTTC. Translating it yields CASSVGSGKGETQYF.

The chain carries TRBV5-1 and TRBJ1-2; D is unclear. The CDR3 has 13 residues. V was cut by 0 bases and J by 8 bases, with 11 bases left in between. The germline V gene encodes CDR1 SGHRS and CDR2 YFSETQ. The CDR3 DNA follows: TGCGCCAGCAGCTTGGGCCCCGCAGAAGGCTACACCTTC. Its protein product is CASSLGPAEGYTF.

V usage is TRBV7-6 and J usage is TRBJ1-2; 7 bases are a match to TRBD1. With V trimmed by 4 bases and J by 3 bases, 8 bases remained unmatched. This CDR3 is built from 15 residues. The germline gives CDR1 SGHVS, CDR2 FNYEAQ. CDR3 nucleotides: TGTGCCAGCAGCTCCGGGACAGCGGCCTACTATGGCTACACCTTC. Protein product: CASSSGTAAYYGYTF.

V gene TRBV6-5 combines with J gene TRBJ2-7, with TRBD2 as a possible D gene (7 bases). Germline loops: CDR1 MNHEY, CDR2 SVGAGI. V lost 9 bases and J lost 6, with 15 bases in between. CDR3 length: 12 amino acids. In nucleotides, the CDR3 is TGTGCCAGTCGGGGGGACATCTCCGAGCAGTACTTC. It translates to CASRGDISEQYF.

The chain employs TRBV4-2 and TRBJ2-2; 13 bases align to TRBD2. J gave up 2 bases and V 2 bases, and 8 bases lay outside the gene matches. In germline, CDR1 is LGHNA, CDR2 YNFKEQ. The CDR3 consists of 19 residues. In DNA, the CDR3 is TGTGCCAGCAGCCAACACACTAGCGGGGGGGAGTACAACACCGGGGAGCTGTTTTTT. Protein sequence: CASSQHTSGGEYNTGELFF.

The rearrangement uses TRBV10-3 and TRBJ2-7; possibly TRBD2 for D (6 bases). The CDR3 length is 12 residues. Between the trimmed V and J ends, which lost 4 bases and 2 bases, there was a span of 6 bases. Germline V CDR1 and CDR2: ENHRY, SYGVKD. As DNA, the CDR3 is TGTGCCATCAGTGGGACTACCTACGAGCAGTACTTC. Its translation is CAISGTTYEQYF.

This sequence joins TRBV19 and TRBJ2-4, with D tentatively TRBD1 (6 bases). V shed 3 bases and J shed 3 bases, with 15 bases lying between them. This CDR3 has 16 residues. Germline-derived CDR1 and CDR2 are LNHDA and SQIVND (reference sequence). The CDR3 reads CASSIRSRGGKNIQYF. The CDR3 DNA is TGTGCCAGTAGTATCAGATCCAGGGGTGGCAAAAACATTCAGTACTTC.

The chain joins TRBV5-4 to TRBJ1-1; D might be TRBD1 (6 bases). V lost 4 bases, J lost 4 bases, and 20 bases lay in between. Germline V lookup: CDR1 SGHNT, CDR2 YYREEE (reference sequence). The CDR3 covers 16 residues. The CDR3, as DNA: TGTGCCAGCAGCCCCCCGGCACGGGGGCGGGGCACTGAAGCTTTCTTT. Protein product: CASSPPARGRGTEAFF.

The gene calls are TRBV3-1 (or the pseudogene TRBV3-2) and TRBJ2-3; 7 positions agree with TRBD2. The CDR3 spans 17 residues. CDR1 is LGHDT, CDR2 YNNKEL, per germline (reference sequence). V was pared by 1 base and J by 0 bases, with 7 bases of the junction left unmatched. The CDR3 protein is CASSQGVGRGSTDTQYF. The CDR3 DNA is TGTGCCAGCAGCCAAGGGGTCGGGCGGGGGAGCACAGATACGCAGTATTTT.

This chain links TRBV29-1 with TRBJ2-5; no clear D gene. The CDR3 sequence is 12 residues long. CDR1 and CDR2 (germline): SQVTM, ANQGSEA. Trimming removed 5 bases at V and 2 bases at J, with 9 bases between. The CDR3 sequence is CSVHLLQETQYF. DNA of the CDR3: TGCAGCGTTCATCTACTACAAGAGACCCAGTACTTC.

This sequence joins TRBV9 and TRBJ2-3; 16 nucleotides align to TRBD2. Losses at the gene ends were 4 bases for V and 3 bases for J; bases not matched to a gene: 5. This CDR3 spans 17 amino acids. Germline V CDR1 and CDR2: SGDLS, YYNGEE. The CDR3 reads CASSPGTSGGVTDTQYF. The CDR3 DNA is TGTGCCAGCAGCCCGGGGACTAGCGGGGGGGTAACAGATACGCAGTATTTT.

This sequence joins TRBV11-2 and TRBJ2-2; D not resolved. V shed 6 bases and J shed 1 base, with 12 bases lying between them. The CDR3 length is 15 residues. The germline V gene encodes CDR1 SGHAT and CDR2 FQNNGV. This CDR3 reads CASRPVGVNTGELFF. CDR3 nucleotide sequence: TGTGCCAGCAGACCTGTTGGGGTGAACACCGGGGAGCTGTTTTTT.

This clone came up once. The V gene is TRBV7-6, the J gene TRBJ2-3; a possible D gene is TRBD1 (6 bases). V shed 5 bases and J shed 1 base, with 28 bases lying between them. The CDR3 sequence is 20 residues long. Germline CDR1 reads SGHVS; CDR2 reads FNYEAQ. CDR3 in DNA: TGTGCCAGCAGCCCTAGAAGAGTTAATCGTTTTCGGACAGGCACAGATACGCAGTATTTT. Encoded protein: CASSPRRVNRFRTGTDTQYF. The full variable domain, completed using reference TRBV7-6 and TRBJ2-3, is GAGVSQSPRYKVTKRGQDVALRCDPISGHVSLYWYRQALGQGPEFLTYFNYEAQQDKSGLPNDRFSAERPEGSISTLTIQRTEQRDSAMYRCASSPRRVNRFRTGTDTQYFGPGTRLTVL.

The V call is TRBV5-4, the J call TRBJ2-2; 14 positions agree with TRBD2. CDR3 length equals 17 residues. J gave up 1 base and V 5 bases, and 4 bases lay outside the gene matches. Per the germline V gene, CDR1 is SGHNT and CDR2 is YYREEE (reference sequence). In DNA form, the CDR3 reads TGTGCCAGCAGATATGGACTAGCGGGGGGGAACACCGGGGAGCTGTTTTTT. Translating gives CASRYGLAGGNTGELFF.

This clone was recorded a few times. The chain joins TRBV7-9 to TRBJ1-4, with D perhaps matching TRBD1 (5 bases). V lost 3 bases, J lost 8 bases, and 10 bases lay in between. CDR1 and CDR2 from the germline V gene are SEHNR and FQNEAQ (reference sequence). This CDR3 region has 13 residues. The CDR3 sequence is CASSFRVGEKLFF. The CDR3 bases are TGTGCCAGCAGCTTCAGGGTCGGGGAAAAACTGTTTTTT.

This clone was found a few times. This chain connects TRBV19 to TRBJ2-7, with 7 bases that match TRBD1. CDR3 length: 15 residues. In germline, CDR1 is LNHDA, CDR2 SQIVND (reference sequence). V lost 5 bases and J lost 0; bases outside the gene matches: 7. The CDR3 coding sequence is TGTGCCAGTAGTCGGACCGGGACAGCCTCCTACGAGCAGTACTTC. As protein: CASSRTGTASYEQYF.

The CDR3 protein is CASSHGRGVVTGELFF. The CDR3 DNA reads as TGTGCCAGCAGCCACGGACGAGGGGTAGTCACCGGGGAGCTGTTTTTT. The chain joins TRBV3-1 (or the pseudogene TRBV3-2) to TRBJ2-2, with D perhaps matching TRBD1 or TRBD2 (5 bases each). Germline-derived CDR1 and CDR2 are LGHDT and YNNKEL (reference sequence). Trimming left V 3 bases short and J 4 bases short, with 15 bases between. The CDR3 totals 16 residues.

CDR3: CASSWDRGTYEQYF. The CDR3 nucleotides are TGTGCCAGCAGTTGGGACAGGGGGACGTACGAGCAGTACTTC. This chain joins TRBV2 and TRBJ2-7; 11 bases map to TRBD1. The CDR3 extends over 14 amino acids. Germline trimming cut 5 bases from V and 4 bases from J; bases unmatched to any gene: 4. Germline CDR1 and CDR2: SNHLY and FYNNEI.

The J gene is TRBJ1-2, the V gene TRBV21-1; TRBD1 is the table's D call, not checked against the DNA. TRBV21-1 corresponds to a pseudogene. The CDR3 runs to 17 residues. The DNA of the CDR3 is TGTGCCAGCAGCCCCAAGGACAGCTCCCAGAACTCGAATGGCTACACCTTC. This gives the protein CASSPKDSSQNSNGYTF.

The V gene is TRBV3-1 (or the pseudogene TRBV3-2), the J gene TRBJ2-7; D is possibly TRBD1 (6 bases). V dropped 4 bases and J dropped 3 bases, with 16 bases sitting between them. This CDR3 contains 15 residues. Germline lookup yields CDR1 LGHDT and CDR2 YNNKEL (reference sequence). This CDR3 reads CASSLRSTGLYEQYF. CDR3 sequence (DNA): TGTGCCAGCAGCCTGAGATCGACAGGACTCTACGAGCAGTACTTC.

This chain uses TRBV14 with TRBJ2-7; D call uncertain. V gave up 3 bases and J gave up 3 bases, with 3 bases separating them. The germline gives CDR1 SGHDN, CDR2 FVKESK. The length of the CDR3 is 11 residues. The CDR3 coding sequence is TGTGCCAGCAGCCACAACTACGAGCAGTACTTC. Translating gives CASSHNYEQYF.

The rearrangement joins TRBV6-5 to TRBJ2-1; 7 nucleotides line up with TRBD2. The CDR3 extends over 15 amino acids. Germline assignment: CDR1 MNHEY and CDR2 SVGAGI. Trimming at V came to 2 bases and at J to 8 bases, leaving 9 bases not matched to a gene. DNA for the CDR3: TGTGCCAGCAGTTACGGACTAGGGGAGTGGGATGAGCAGTTCTTC. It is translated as CASSYGLGEWDEQFF.

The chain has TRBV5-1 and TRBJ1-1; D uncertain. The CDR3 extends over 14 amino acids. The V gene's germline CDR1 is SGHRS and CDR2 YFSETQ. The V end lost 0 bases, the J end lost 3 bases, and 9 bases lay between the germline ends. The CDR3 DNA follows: TGCGCCAGCAGCTTGGCCACGACGGACACTGAAGCTTTCTTT. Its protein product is CASSLATTDTEAFF. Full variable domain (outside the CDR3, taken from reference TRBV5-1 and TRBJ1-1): KAGVTQTPRYLIKTRGQQVTLSCSPISGHRSVSWYQQTPGQGLQFLFEYFSETQRNKGNFPGRFSGRQFSNSRSEMNVSTLELGDSALYLCASSLATTDTEAFFGQGTRLTVV.

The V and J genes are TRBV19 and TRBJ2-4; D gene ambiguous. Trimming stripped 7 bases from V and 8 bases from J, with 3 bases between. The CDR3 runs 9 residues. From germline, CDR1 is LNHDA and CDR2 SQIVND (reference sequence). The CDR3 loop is CASKDIQYF. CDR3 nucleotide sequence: TGTGCCAGTAAGGACATTCAGTACTTC.

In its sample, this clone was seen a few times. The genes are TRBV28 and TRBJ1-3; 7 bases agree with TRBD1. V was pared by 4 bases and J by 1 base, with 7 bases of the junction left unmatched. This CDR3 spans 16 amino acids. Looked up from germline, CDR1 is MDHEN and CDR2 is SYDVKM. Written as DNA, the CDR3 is TGTGCCAGCAGTTCCCCAGGGGGACAGTCTGGAAACACCATATATTTT. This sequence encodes CASSSPGGQSGNTIYF.

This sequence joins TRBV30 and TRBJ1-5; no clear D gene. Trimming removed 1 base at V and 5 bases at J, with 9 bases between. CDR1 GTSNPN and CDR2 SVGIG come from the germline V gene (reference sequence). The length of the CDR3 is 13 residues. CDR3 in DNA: TGTGCCTGGAGTGAGTGGGTGGATCAGCCCCAGCATTTT. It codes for CAWSEWVDQPQHF. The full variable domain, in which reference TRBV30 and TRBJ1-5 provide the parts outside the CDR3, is SQTIHQWPATLVQPVGSPLSLECTVEGTSNPNLYWYRQAAGRGLQLLFYSVGIGQISSEVPQNLSASRPQDRQFILSSKKLLLSDSGFYLCAWSEWVDQPQHFGDGTRLSIL.

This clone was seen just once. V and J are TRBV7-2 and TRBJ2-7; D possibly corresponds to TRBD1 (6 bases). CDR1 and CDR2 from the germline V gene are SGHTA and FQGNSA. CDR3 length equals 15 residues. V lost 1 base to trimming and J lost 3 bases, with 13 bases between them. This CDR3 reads CASSLVTDRNYEQYF. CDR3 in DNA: TGTGCCAGCAGCTTAGTTACTGACAGGAACTACGAGCAGTACTTC.

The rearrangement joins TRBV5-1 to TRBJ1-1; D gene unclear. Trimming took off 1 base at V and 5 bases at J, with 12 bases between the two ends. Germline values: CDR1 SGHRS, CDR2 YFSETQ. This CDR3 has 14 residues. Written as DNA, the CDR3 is TGCGCCAGCAGCTTGACTGGGGTGTGGACTGAAGCTTTCTTT. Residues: CASSLTGVWTEAFF.

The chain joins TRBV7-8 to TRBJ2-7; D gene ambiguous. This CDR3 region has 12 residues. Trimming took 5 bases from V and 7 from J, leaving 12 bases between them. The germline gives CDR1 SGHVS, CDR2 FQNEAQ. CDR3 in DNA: TGTGCCAGCAGCCCCGGTCTGGGTGAGCAGTACTTC. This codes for CASSPGLGEQYF.

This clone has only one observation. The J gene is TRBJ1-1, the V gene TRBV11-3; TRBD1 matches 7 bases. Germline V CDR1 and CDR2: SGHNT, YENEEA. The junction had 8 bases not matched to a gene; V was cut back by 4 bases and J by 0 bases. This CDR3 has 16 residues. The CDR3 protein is CASSSPQGTMNTEAFF. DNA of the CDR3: TGTGCCAGCAGCTCCCCACAGGGGACCATGAACACTGAAGCTTTCTTT.